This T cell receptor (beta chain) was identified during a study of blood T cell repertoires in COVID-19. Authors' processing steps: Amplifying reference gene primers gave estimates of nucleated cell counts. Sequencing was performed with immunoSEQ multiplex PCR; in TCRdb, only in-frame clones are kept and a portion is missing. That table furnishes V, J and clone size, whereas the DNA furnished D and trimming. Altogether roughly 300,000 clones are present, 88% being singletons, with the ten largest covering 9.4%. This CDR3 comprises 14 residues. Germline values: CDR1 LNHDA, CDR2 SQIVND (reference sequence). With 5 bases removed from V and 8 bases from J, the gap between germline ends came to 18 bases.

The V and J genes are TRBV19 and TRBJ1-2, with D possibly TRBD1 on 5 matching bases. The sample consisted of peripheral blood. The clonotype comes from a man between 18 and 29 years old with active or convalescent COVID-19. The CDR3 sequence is CASSPSGFREGYTF. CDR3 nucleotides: TGTGCCAGTAGTCCATCAGGGTTCCGGGAGGGCTACACCTTC.